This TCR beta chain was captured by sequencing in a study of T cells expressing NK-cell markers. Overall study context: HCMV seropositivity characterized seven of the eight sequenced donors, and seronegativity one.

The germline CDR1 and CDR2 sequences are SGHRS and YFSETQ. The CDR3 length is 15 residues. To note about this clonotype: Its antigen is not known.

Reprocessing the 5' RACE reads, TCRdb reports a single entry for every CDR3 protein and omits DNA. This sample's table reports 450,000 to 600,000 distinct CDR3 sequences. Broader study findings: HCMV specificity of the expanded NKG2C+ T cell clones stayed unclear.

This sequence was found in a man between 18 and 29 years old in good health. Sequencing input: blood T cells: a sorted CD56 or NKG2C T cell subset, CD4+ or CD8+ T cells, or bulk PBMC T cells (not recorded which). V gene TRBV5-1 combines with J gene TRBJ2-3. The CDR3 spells CASSLSRLARDTQYF. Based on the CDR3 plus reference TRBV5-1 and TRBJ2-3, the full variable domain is KAGVTQTPRYLIKTRGQQVTLSCSPISGHRSVSWYQQTPGQGLQFLFEYFSETQRNKGNFPGRFSGRQFSNSRSEMNVSTLELGDSALYLCASSLSRLARDTQYFGPGTRLTVL.